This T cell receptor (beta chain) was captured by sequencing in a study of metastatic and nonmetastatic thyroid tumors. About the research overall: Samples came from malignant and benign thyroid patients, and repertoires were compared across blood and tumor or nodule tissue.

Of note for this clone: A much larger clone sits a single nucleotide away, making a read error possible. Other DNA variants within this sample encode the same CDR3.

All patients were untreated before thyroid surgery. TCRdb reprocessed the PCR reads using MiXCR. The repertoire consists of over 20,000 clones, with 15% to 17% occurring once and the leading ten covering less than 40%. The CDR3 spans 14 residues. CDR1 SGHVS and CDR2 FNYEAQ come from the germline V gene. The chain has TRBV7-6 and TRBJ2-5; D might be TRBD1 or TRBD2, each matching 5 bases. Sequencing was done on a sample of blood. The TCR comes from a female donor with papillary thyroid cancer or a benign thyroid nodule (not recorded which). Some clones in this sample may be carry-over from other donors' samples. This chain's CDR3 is CASSLARRVETQYF. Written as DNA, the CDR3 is TGTGCCAGTAGCTTAGCGCGCAGGGTGGAGACCCAGTACTTC.